This entry lists 29 T cell receptor beta chains sequenced from one sample in a study of shared clonotypes between healthy human individuals. Sequencing was performed with immunoSEQ multiplex PCR; in TCRdb, only in-frame clones are kept and a portion is missing. The sample lists 850,000 to 1,200,000 clones; roughly 80% were seen once. Sample: memory CD4+ T cells sorted from blood. The subset: CD45RA-negative fraction. These TCRs come from a man aged 18 to 30 in good health.

This clone was picked up one time. The chain is built from TRBV5-4 and TRBJ2-3; 9 nucleotides line up with TRBD1. Germline V gives CDR1 SGHNT, CDR2 YYREEE (reference sequence). The CDR3 is 16 residues long. The V and J ends lost 4 bases and 2 bases, in that order; junction bases with no gene match: 8. CDR3: CASSTLGDRDTDTQYF. CDR3 DNA: TGTGCCAGCAGCACCCTTGGGGACAGGGACACAGATACGCAGTATTTT. Supplemented by reference TRBV5-4 and TRBJ2-3, the full variable domain reads ETGVTQSPTHLIKTRGQQVTLRCSSQSGHNTVSWYQQALGQGPQFIFQYYREEENGRGNFPPRFSGLQFPNYSSELNVNALELDDSALYLCASSTLGDRDTDTQYFGPGTRLTVL.

This chain uses TRBV28 with TRBJ2-7; TRBD2 aligns across 9 bases. This CDR3 is 17 amino acids long. Losses at the gene ends were 4 bases for V and 2 bases for J; bases not matched to a gene: 12. Germline loops: CDR1 MDHEN, CDR2 SYDVKM. Written as DNA, the CDR3 is TGTGCCAGCAGTTCTGGGCGGGGGGGTTACCCCACCTACGAGCAGTACTTC. Translated: CASSSGRGGYPTYEQYF.

The chain uses TRBV2 and TRBJ2-7; D remains ambiguous. CDR1 SNHLY and CDR2 FYNNEI come from the germline V gene. This CDR3 has 10 amino acids. Trimming cost V 6 bases and J 4 bases, with 4 bases left between them. CDR3 nucleotides: TGTGCCAGCAGGAGATACGAGCAGTACTTC. Translated: CASRRYEQYF.

The rearrangement uses TRBV6-1 and TRBJ2-7; 7 nucleotides match TRBD1. The CDR3 loop spans 14 amino acids. The V gene's germline CDR1 is MNHNS and CDR2 SASEGT. With V trimmed by 5 bases and J by 2 bases, 6 bases remained unmatched. The CDR3 loop is CASSTDRATYEQYF. DNA for the CDR3: TGTGCCAGCAGTACCGACAGGGCCACCTACGAGCAGTACTTC.

Only one count was recorded for this clone. The chain combines TRBV14 with TRBJ2-1; tentatively, D is TRBD2 (6 bases). The length of the CDR3 is 16 residues. CDR1 SGHDN and CDR2 FVKESK come from the germline V gene. Deletions cut 0 bases from V and 9 bases from J, with 18 bases between. CDR3 sequence reads: CASSQDGRPDGVEQFF. For the CDR3, the DNA is TGTGCCAGCAGCCAAGATGGGAGGCCCGACGGGGTTGAGCAGTTCTTC. Based on the CDR3 plus reference TRBV14 and TRBJ2-1, the full variable domain is EAGVTQFPSHSVIEKGQTVTLRCDPISGHDNLYWYRRVMGKEIKFLLHFVKESKQDESGMPNNRFLAERTGGTYSTLKVQPAELEDSGVYFCASSQDGRPDGVEQFFGPGTRLTVL.

The V gene is TRBV9, the J gene TRBJ2-7, with TRBD1 matching over 9 bases. V shed 0 bases, J shed 5 bases, and the junction held 9 bases outside the gene matches. The length of the CDR3 is 16 residues. Germline CDR1 SGDLS, CDR2 YYNGEE. This CDR3 is CASSVAPGTGLNEQYF. The CDR3 DNA sequence: TGTGCCAGCAGCGTAGCCCCCGGGACAGGGCTCAACGAGCAGTACTTC.

With regard to this clone: A far larger clone is just one base off, so this is likely a read error. The same CDR3 can be traced to other DNA sequences in this sample. The rearrangement links TRBV7-8 to TRBJ2-3; D gene unclear. V lost 1 base and J 2 bases, leaving 4 bases between the germline ends. CDR1 and CDR2 from the germline V gene are SGHVS and FQNEAQ. The CDR3 contains 13 residues. In nucleotides, the CDR3 is TGTGCCAGCAGCTTAGGCATCACAGATACGCAGTATTTT. It encodes CASSLGITDTQYF. Combining the CDR3 with reference TRBV7-8 and TRBJ2-3 gives the whole variable domain GAGVSQSPRYKVAKRGQDVALRCDPISGHVSLFWYQQALGQGPEFLTYFQNEAQLDKSGLPSDRFFAERPEGSVSTLKIQRTQQEDSAVYLCASSLGITDTQYFGPGTRLTVL.

Concerning this clone itself: The sample contains more than one DNA sequence encoding this CDR3. This chain connects TRBV7-9 to TRBJ2-4; D not resolved. Between the trimmed V and J ends, which lost 5 bases and 0 bases, there was a span of 11 bases. The CDR3 is 15 amino acids. The germline gives CDR1 SEHNR, CDR2 FQNEAQ (reference sequence). The CDR3 sequence is CASSPSELAKNIQYF. Written as DNA, the CDR3 is TGTGCCAGCAGCCCCAGTGAACTAGCCAAAAACATTCAGTACTTC. The entire variable domain, with the rest obtained from reference TRBV7-9 and TRBJ2-4, is as follows: DTGVSQNPRHKITKRGQNVTFRCDPISEHNRLYWYRQTLGQGPEFLTYFQNEAQLEKSRLLSDRFSAERPKGSFSTLEIQRTEQGDSAMYLCASSPSELAKNIQYFGAGTRLSVL.

This chain's CDR3 is CASRRREAGGANVLTF. The CDR3 DNA reads TGCGCCAGCAGGCGGAGGGAAGCGGGCGGGGCCAACGTCCTGACTTTC. The gene calls are TRBV5-1 and TRBJ2-6, with D perhaps TRBD2 (6 bases). V lost 5 bases to trimming and J lost 4 bases, with 16 bases between them. Germline V gives CDR1 SGHRS, CDR2 YFSETQ. The CDR3 length is 16 residues.

This clone was picked up one time. V is TRBV2 and J is TRBJ1-5, with 9 bases aligning to TRBD1. The CDR3 length is 16 residues. Germline V lookup: CDR1 SNHLY, CDR2 FYNNEI. V shed 6 bases, J shed 3 bases, and the junction held 9 bases outside the gene matches. CDR3 bases: TGTGCCAGCAGGATCAGATGGACAGGGGACAATCAGCCCCAGCATTTT. Translated: CASRIRWTGDNQPQHF. Full variable domain (rest looked up from reference TRBV2 and TRBJ1-5): EPEVTQTPSHQVTQMGQEVILRCVPISNHLYFYWYRQILGQKVEFLVSFYNNEISEKSEIFDDQFSVERPDGSNFTLKIRSTKLEDSAMYFCASRIRWTGDNQPQHFGDGTRLSIL.

This clone was recorded many times. The rearrangement links TRBV4-1 to TRBJ1-1; D is unclear. V shed 0 bases and J shed 8 bases, with 7 bases lying between them. CDR1 is MGHRA and CDR2 is YSYEKL in the germline V gene. This CDR3 spans 12 amino acids. For the CDR3, the DNA is TGCGCCAGCAGCCAAGAAGCGAAGGAAGCTTTCTTT. It yields the protein CASSQEAKEAFF.

This clone has more than one count but fewer than ten. The rearrangement uses TRBV5-1 and TRBJ2-7; D is unclear. The germline V gene encodes CDR1 SGHRS and CDR2 YFSETQ. This CDR3 has 12 residues. Trimming cost V 6 bases and J 3 bases, with 10 bases left between them. The DNA of the CDR3 is TGCGCCAGCAAGGACGGGCTCTACGAGCAGTACTTC. This sequence encodes CASKDGLYEQYF.

The chain has TRBV7-2 and TRBJ2-1; TRBD1 agrees at 10 bases. The ends lost 4 bases at V and 3 bases at J; junction bases unmatched: 9. The CDR3 contains 17 residues. Germline V lookup: CDR1 SGHTA, CDR2 FQGNSA. CDR3 DNA sequence: TGTGCCAGCAGCTCTCGCGGGGGACAGGGGCGCTACAATGAGCAGTTCTTC. Its translation: CASSSRGGQGRYNEQFF.

This clone was recorded a few times. The CDR3 region has the DNA TGTGCCAGCAGCTTTAGTGGATGGGGAACTGAAGCTTTCTTT. Translation gives CASSFSGWGTEAFF. The chain employs TRBV5-5 and TRBJ1-1; no definite D call. Trimming took off 2 bases at V and 5 bases at J, with 13 bases between the two ends. The CDR3 extends over 14 amino acids. CDR1 and CDR2 from the germline V gene are SGHKS and YYEKEE (reference sequence).

CDR3 sequence: CASSTRTVAAYGYTF. CDR3 in DNA: TGTGCCAGCAGCACCCGGACCGTGGCTGCCTATGGCTACACCTTC. The chain links TRBV7-6 to TRBJ1-2; unclear D gene. Trimming pared 5 bases from V and 4 bases from J, leaving 17 bases between. Germline CDR1 reads SGHVS; CDR2 reads FNYEAQ. The CDR3 length is 15 residues.

The V and J genes are TRBV19 and TRBJ2-1, with 10 bases fitting TRBD1. This CDR3 contains 16 residues. Germline V gene data show CDR1 as LNHDA and CDR2 as SQIVND (reference sequence). Trimming cost V 4 bases and J 6 bases; bases outside gene matches: 9. CDR3 bases: TGTGCCAGTAGTAAGGGGGGACAGGGGTCCGGCAATGAGCAGTTCTTC. This translates into CASSKGGQGSGNEQFF.

The gene calls are TRBV2 and TRBJ1-1; D may be TRBD1 (6 bases). The germline V gene has CDR1 SNHLY and CDR2 FYNNEI. The CDR3 length is 14 residues. The V end was cut by 6 bases, the J end by 1 base, with 12 bases between. CDR3 region: CASSTRGSNTEAFF. For the CDR3, the DNA is TGTGCCAGCAGCACTAGGGGGTCGAACACTGAAGCTTTCTTT.

The chain joins TRBV6-6 to TRBJ1-2, with 7 bases matching TRBD1. J gave up 5 bases and V 5 bases, and 8 bases lay outside the gene matches. The germline CDR1 and CDR2 sequences are MNHNY and SVGAGI (reference sequence). There are 14 residues in the CDR3. The CDR3 bases are TGTGCCAGCAGTGACGGGACAGAACGGTATGGCTACACCTTC. Its translation: CASSDGTERYGYTF.

The V call is TRBV19, the J call TRBJ1-6; a weak D match, TRBD1 (5 bases). Germline V lookup: CDR1 LNHDA, CDR2 SQIVND (reference sequence). V shed 5 bases and J shed 11 bases, with 10 bases lying between them. The CDR3 length is 12 residues. Here the CDR3 DNA reads TGTGCCAGTAGTGGAGGGGCGGCACCCCTCCACTTT. This sequence encodes CASSGGAAPLHF.

This chain links TRBV6-1 with TRBJ2-7; D gene unclear. Trimming removed 8 bases from V and 3 bases from J, with 17 bases in between. Germline CDR1 MNHNS, CDR2 SASEGT. This CDR3 is built from 14 residues. CDR3: CASRSVGIGYEQYF. The CDR3 DNA reads TGTGCCAGCCGGTCGGTAGGAATAGGCTACGAGCAGTACTTC.

This clone appeared a single time. The rearrangement joins TRBV28 to TRBJ2-5; 9 positions match TRBD1. The CDR3 covers 17 residues. Trimming removed 5 bases from V and 5 bases from J; junction bases left unmatched: 15. Looked up from germline, CDR1 is MDHEN and CDR2 is SYDVKM. The CDR3: CASSDGTGMFDRETQYF. In nucleotides, the CDR3 is TGTGCCAGCAGTGACGGGACAGGGATGTTCGATCGGGAGACCCAGTACTTC.

With regard to this clone: Other DNA sequences in this sample translate to the same CDR3. The J gene is TRBJ2-7, the V gene TRBV7-2, with D uncertain. The CDR3 spans 12 residues. Germline CDR1 reads SGHTA; CDR2 reads FQGNSA. V gave up 2 bases and J gave up 3 bases, with 5 bases separating them. CDR3 coding DNA: TGTGCCAGCAGCTTAACAGACTACGAGCAGTACTTC. It is translated as CASSLTDYEQYF.

The chain uses TRBV19 and TRBJ2-2, with D hard to call. CDR3 length: 13 amino acids. Trimming left V 7 bases short and J 1 base short, with 7 bases between. Germline V CDR1 and CDR2: LNHDA, SQIVND (reference sequence). CDR3 sequence (DNA): TGTGCCAGTAATTACAGGAACACCGGGGAGCTGTTTTTT. Translating it yields CASNYRNTGELFF.

This clone has more than one count but fewer than ten. The J gene is TRBJ1-2, the V gene TRBV19, with TRBD1 matching 7 bases. Trimming at V came to 3 bases and at J to 9 bases, leaving 13 bases not matched to a gene. This CDR3 spans 15 amino acids. Germline V gene lookup returns CDR1 LNHDA and CDR2 SQIVND (reference sequence). In nucleotides, the CDR3 is TGTGCCAGTAGTATTTTGGGACAGTCGGCTATTCGCTACACCTTC. Amino acid sequence: CASSILGQSAIRYTF.

The chain carries TRBV28 and TRBJ1-1; TRBD1 agrees at 9 bases. CDR3 size: 16 residues. The V gene's germline CDR1 is MDHEN and CDR2 SYDVKM. J gave up 4 bases and V 7 bases, and 13 bases lay outside the gene matches. Here the CDR3 DNA reads TGTGCCAGCACTCCCCCTTCCGGACAGGGGCCCACTGAAGCTTTCTTT. This encodes CASTPPSGQGPTEAFF.

CDR3 sequence: CASSLATSGSDNEQFF. CDR3 nucleotide sequence: TGCGCCAGCAGCTTGGCCACTAGCGGGAGCGACAATGAGCAGTTCTTC. This chain uses TRBV5-1 with TRBJ2-1, with 11 bases matching TRBD2. V gave up 0 bases and J gave up 5 bases; unmatched junction bases: 4. The length of the CDR3 is 16 residues. CDR1 SGHRS and CDR2 YFSETQ come from the germline V gene.

V gene TRBV5-8 combines with J gene TRBJ2-2, with unresolved D. The V and J ends lost 2 bases and 5 bases respectively, with 10 bases between them. This CDR3 is built from 14 residues. Germline V gives CDR1 SGHTS, CDR2 YDEGEE. The CDR3 DNA reads TGTGCCAGCAGCTTAAAGGGTTGGACCGGGGAGCTGTTTTTT. This translates into CASSLKGWTGELFF.

The chain employs TRBV9 and TRBJ2-7; D may be TRBD1 or TRBD2 (6 bases each). This CDR3 has 13 residues. V was shortened by 5 bases and J by 6 bases, with 15 bases between the two germline ends. Germline CDR1 and CDR2: SGDLS and YYNGEE. The CDR3 spells CASSAGVGSEQYF. In DNA form, the CDR3 reads TGTGCCAGCAGTGCAGGGGTCGGGAGCGAGCAGTACTTC.

The V call is TRBV10-3, the J call TRBJ1-5; D ambiguous. Trimming stripped 0 bases from V and 3 bases from J, with 6 bases between. Per germline, CDR1 ENHRY and CDR2 SYGVKD. The CDR3 is 14 amino acids. CDR3 loop: CAISESKNNQPQHF. DNA for the CDR3: TGTGCCATCAGTGAGTCGAAGAACAATCAGCCCCAGCATTTT.